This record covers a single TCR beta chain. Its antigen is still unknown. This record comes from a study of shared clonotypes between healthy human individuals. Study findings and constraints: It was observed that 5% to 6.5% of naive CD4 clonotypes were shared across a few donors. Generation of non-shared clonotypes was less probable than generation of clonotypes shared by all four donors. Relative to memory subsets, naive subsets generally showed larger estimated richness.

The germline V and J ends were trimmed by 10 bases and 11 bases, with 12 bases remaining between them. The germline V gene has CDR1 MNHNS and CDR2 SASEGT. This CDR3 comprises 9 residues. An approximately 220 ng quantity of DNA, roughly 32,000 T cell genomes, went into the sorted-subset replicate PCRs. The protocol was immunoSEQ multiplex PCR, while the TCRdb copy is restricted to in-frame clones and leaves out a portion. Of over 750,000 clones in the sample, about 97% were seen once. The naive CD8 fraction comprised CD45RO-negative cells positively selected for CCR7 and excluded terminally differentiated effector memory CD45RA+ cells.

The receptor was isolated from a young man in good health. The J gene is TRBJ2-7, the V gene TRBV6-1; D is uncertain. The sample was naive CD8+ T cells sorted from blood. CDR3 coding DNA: TGTGCCACTCTAGGAGATAAGTACTTC. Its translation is CATLGDKYF.